One sample yielded the 29 T cell receptor beta chains listed below, sequenced in a study of human T cells and chemical hapten exposure. MiXCR was run by TCRdb on the RACE reads, yielding one entry per CDR3 protein. The repertoire includes approximately 370,000 distinct CDR3 sequences, 5.5% of them detected once, and roughly 8.2% sits in the top ten. Indicated time point: pre-sensitization, week 0. Treatment in this sample: therapeutic diphenylcyclopropenone sensitization with weekly scalp DPC. The specimen was whole blood, collected in connection with sensitization to the hapten diphenylcyclopropenone (DPC). The receptors originated from a woman in her late teens or twenties with alopecia areata. Some clones in this sample may be carry-over from other donors' samples.

The J gene is TRBJ2-7, the V gene TRBV10-3; possibly TRBD1 or TRBD2 for D (5 bases each). Per germline, CDR1 ENHRY and CDR2 SYGVKD. V lost 2 bases to trimming and J lost 5 bases, with 10 bases between them. The CDR3 has 13 amino acids. The CDR3 DNA sequence: TGTGCCATCAGTGAGCGGGGCGCACACGAGCAGTACTTC. Residues: CAISERGAHEQYF.

V and J are TRBV12-3 or TRBV12-4 and TRBJ1-1; D is possibly TRBD1 (5 bases). CDR3 length equals 15 residues. V lost 4 bases, J lost 2 bases, and 14 bases lay in between. For the CDR3, the DNA is TGTGCCAGCAGTTCCGGGGCAACTCTCAACACTGAAGCTTTCTTT. Translation gives CASSSGATLNTEAFF.

The V gene is TRBV5-6, the J gene TRBJ2-1; the match to TRBD2 covers 10 bases. V lost 0 bases to trimming and J lost 5 bases; unmatched junction nucleotides: 8. The CDR3 has 17 amino acids. CDR1 and CDR2 from the germline V gene are SGHDT and YYEEEE. The CDR3 loop is CASSLGSGGPRDNEQFF. DNA of the CDR3: TGTGCCAGCAGCTTGGGTAGCGGGGGGCCAAGGGACAATGAGCAGTTCTTC.

This clonotype has a handful of counts. The V call is TRBV12-5, the J call TRBJ1-1; weak D call: TRBD1 (6 bases). Germline values: CDR1 LGHNT, CDR2 FRNRAP. There are 14 residues in the CDR3. V lost 3 bases to trimming and J lost 2 bases, with 10 bases between them. CDR3 in amino acids: CASGFPDRNTEAFF. In DNA, the CDR3 is TGTGCTAGTGGTTTTCCGGACAGAAACACTGAAGCTTTCTTT.

This clonotype was counted only a few times. This rearrangement joins TRBV25-1 to TRBJ2-2; no reliable D call. The CDR3 spans 13 residues. V lost 7 bases, J lost 3 bases, and 9 bases lay in between. CDR1 is MGHDK, CDR2 SYGVNS, per germline. The CDR3 loop reads CASTSVDTGELFF. CDR3 in DNA: TGTGCCAGCACTTCGGTGGACACCGGGGAGCTGTTTTTT.

This clonotype was observed many times. The CDR3 sequence is CASSHVGAPYGYTF. In nucleotides, the CDR3 is TGTGCCAGCAGCCACGTTGGGGCCCCCTATGGCTACACCTTC. The V and J genes are TRBV7-2 and TRBJ1-2, with D possibly TRBD1 on 5 matching bases. Germline-derived CDR1 and CDR2 are SGHTA and FQGNSA. The CDR3 sequence is 14 residues long. V lost 5 bases, J lost 4 bases, and 14 bases lay in between.

The chain carries TRBV10-3 and TRBJ1-1, with TRBD1 as a possible D gene (5 bases). Per the germline V gene, CDR1 is ENHRY and CDR2 is SYGVKD. V lost 5 bases, J lost 5 bases, and 12 bases lay in between. This CDR3 contains 13 residues. CDR3 region: CAISKDGGTEAFF. CDR3 DNA: TGTGCCATCAGTAAAGACGGGGGGACTGAAGCTTTCTTT.

The sample holds many counts of this clonotype. The chain joins TRBV20-1 to TRBJ2-3, with D unresolved. Trimming stripped 5 bases from V and 0 bases from J, with 15 bases between. The CDR3 spans 15 residues. Germline-derived CDR1 and CDR2 are DFQATT and SNEGSKA (reference sequence). This chain's CDR3 is CSASLRVTSTDTQYF. CDR3 nucleotide sequence: TGCAGTGCTTCCCTACGGGTAACTAGCACAGATACGCAGTATTTT.

The chain is built from TRBV20-1 and TRBJ1-4, with D unclear. The V gene's germline CDR1 is DFQATT and CDR2 SNEGSKA (reference sequence). V lost 4 bases and J 8 bases, leaving 20 bases between the germline ends. CDR3 length: 15 amino acids. The CDR3 nucleotides are TGCAGTGCTACCCCACGGACCAACCGGGAGGAAAAACTGTTTTTT. Translating gives CSATPRTNREEKLFF.

This clonotype was observed a few times. The chain has TRBV27 and TRBJ1-1, with a tentative D call TRBD1 (5 bases). The V gene lost 3 bases and the J gene lost 5 bases, with 19 bases spanning the gap. This CDR3 has 16 residues. Germline V CDR1 and CDR2: MNHEY, SMNVEV (reference sequence). The DNA of the CDR3 is TGTGCCAGCAGTTTTCAATTTGACAGCGGGGGGACTGAAGCTTTCTTT. Its translation is CASSFQFDSGGTEAFF.

V is TRBV20-1 and J is TRBJ1-1, with D tentatively TRBD1 (6 bases). Germline CDR1 DFQATT, CDR2 SNEGSKA (reference sequence). Trimming left V 2 bases short and J 0 bases short, with 19 bases between. CDR3 length: 17 amino acids. CDR3 sequence (DNA): TGCAGTGCTAGACGAGTGAACAGGGAAAGAATGAACACTGAAGCTTTCTTT. Translation: CSARRVNRERMNTEAFF.

This clonotype has a handful of counts. V is TRBV2 and J is TRBJ2-5; D is ambiguous. The V end lost 7 bases, the J end lost 10 bases, and 13 bases lay between the germline ends. The germline V gene encodes CDR1 SNHLY and CDR2 FYNNEI. CDR3 size: 11 residues. The CDR3 DNA is TGTGCCAGCAATAGAGCCCACGACCAGTACTTC. Translating it yields CASNRAHDQYF.

This clonotype was counted at least ten times. The gene calls are TRBV28 and TRBJ1-2; 8 nucleotides match TRBD1. This CDR3 has 16 amino acids. Germline V CDR1 and CDR2: MDHEN, SYDVKM. J gave up 0 bases and V 3 bases, and 6 bases lay outside the gene matches. CDR3 bases: TGTGCCAGCAGTTTTGGACAGGGCCGAGCTAACTATGGCTACACCTTC. Amino acids: CASSFGQGRANYGYTF.

There are a few counts of this clonotype. The rearrangement uses TRBV12-3 or TRBV12-4 and TRBJ1-1; no reliable D call. The CDR3 totals 13 residues. V was clipped by 6 bases and J by 1 base, with 9 bases between them. The CDR3 region is CASRQLGNTEAFF. DNA of the CDR3: TGTGCCAGCAGGCAACTGGGGAACACTGAAGCTTTCTTT.

This clonotype was seen repeatedly, ten times or more. The J gene is TRBJ1-1, the V gene TRBV12-3 or TRBV12-4; no reliable D call. V gave up 3 bases and J gave up 0 bases, with 8 bases separating them. The CDR3 sequence is 14 residues long. CDR3 in DNA: TGTGCCAGCAGTTTTATGGCTATGAACACTGAAGCTTTCTTT. Residues: CASSFMAMNTEAFF.

This clonotype has a handful of counts. V gene TRBV5-1 combines with J gene TRBJ1-2; D remains ambiguous. CDR1 and CDR2 (germline): SGHRS, YFSETQ. The ends were cut back, 0 bases at V and 2 bases at J, with 8 bases in the middle. CDR3 length: 14 residues. For the CDR3, the DNA is TGCGCCAGCAGCTTGGCGGTTGAGAACTATGGCTACACCTTC. Protein product: CASSLAVENYGYTF.

Only one count was recorded for this clonotype. J is TRBJ1-2 and V is TRBV18; D is perhaps TRBD1 (5 bases). Trimming took off 0 bases at V and 4 bases at J, with 15 bases between the two ends. Germline-derived CDR1 and CDR2 are KGHSH and LQKENI. The CDR3 is 16 residues long. The CDR3 region is CASSPPTGRSPYGYTF. As DNA, the CDR3 is TGTGCCAGCTCACCACCCACAGGTCGATCGCCCTATGGCTACACCTTC.

The V call is TRBV12-3 or TRBV12-4, the J call TRBJ1-2; weak D call: TRBD1 (5 bases). V was shortened by 0 bases and J by 0 bases, with 8 bases between the two germline ends. The CDR3 sequence is 15 residues long. CDR3 nucleotide sequence: TGTGCCAGCAGTTTAGCGGGGCGTACTAACTATGGCTACACCTTC. Translating gives CASSLAGRTNYGYTF.

This clonotype was seen only a few times. The chain carries TRBV29-1 and TRBJ1-2; perhaps TRBD1 as D (6 bases). V lost 5 bases and J lost 0, with 16 bases in between. Germline loops: CDR1 SQVTM, CDR2 ANQGSEA. The CDR3 runs 15 residues. CDR3 bases: TGCAGCGTTAACCAAAACAGGGATTCTAACTATGGCTACACCTTC. It encodes CSVNQNRDSNYGYTF.

The rearrangement links TRBV3-1 to TRBJ2-3; 9 nucleotides align to TRBD1. Trimming cost V 0 bases and J 2 bases; bases outside gene matches: 3. The CDR3 covers 16 residues. Per germline, CDR1 LGHDT and CDR2 YNNKEL (reference sequence). The CDR3 sequence is CASSQERDRVTDTQYF. DNA for the CDR3: TGTGCCAGCAGCCAAGAGAGGGACAGGGTCACAGATACGCAGTATTTT.

The chain uses TRBV7-2 and TRBJ1-1; D ambiguous. CDR3 size: 13 residues. The germline V gene has CDR1 SGHTA and CDR2 FQGNSA. V lost 1 base to trimming and J lost 4 bases, with 7 bases between them. The CDR3 DNA reads TGTGCCAGCAGCTTAGACCCGAGCACTGAAGCTTTCTTT. Translation: CASSLDPSTEAFF.

On this clonotype itself: Since a much larger clone is just one base distant, this may be a read error. This rearrangement joins TRBV5-1 to TRBJ2-1; D is possibly TRBD2 (6 bases). Looked up from germline, CDR1 is SGHRS and CDR2 is YFSETQ. The CDR3 extends over 16 amino acids. The V gene lost 3 bases and the J gene lost 0 bases, with 13 bases spanning the gap. The CDR3 protein is CASSWTTGVSYNEQFF. CDR3 in DNA: TGCGCCAGCAGCTGGACAACGGGGGTCTCCTACAATGAGCAGTTCTTC.

This clonotype was observed many times. This chain uses TRBV6-5 with TRBJ2-1; tentatively, D is TRBD1 (6 bases). V gave up 5 bases and J gave up 1 base, with 12 bases separating them. Germline V gives CDR1 MNHEY, CDR2 SVGAGI. The CDR3 is 15 amino acids. Here the CDR3 DNA reads TGTGCCAGCAGTCTAACGACAGGATCCTACAATGAGCAGTTCTTC. It is translated as CASSLTTGSYNEQFF.

This clonotype was observed at least ten times. The rearrangement links TRBV6-5 to TRBJ2-7; TRBD2 is a possible D gene (6 bases). This CDR3 contains 13 residues. Germline CDR1 MNHEY, CDR2 SVGAGI. V gave up 6 bases and J gave up 3 bases, with 12 bases separating them. CDR3 coding DNA: TGTGCCAGCAGCCGGGACTCGCGCTACGAGCAGTACTTC. Protein sequence: CASSRDSRYEQYF.

This clonotype was recorded many times. The V and J genes are TRBV11-3 and TRBJ2-5; D is unclear. Trimming stripped 2 bases from V and 1 base from J, with 5 bases between. This CDR3 has 13 amino acids. Germline V gene data show CDR1 as SGHNT and CDR2 as YENEEA. The CDR3 DNA sequence: TGTGCCAGCAGCTTACAGGTCCAAGAGACCCAGTACTTC. It encodes CASSLQVQETQYF.

The gene calls are TRBV7-2 and TRBJ1-3; D is ambiguous. Per the germline V gene, CDR1 is SGHTA and CDR2 is FQGNSA. This CDR3 is built from 14 residues. The germline V and J ends were trimmed by 3 bases and 4 bases, with 10 bases remaining between them. The CDR3 here is CASSFRTLGNTIYF. The DNA of the CDR3 is TGTGCCAGCAGCTTTCGAACACTAGGAAACACCATATATTTT. Drawing the rest from reference TRBV7-2 and TRBJ1-3, the complete variable domain is GAGVSQSPSNKVTEKGKDVELRCDPISGHTALYWYRQSLGQGLEFLIYFQGNSAPDKSGLPSDRFSAERTGGSVSTLTIQRTQQEDSAVYLCASSFRTLGNTIYFGEGSWLTVV.

This clonotype was detected ten times or more. The chain joins TRBV7-4 to TRBJ2-1; 9 bases agree with TRBD1. Germline-derived CDR1 and CDR2 are SGHVT and SQSDAQ. CDR3 size: 18 residues. J was trimmed by 6 bases and V by 5 bases; bases with no gene match: 17. CDR3 DNA: TGTGCCAGCAGCCCGAATTCCCGGGACAGGGTGAAGGGCAATGAGCAGTTCTTC. It yields the protein CASSPNSRDRVKGNEQFF.

There are many counts of this clonotype. The CDR3 nucleotides are TGTGCCAGCAGCGCCGGACAGACTGGCTACACCTTC. This gives the protein CASSAGQTGYTF. The V call is TRBV9, the J call TRBJ1-2; possibly TRBD1 for D (6 bases). This CDR3 comprises 12 residues. The germline gives CDR1 SGDLS, CDR2 YYNGEE. V dropped 3 bases and J dropped 7 bases, with 10 bases sitting between them. Full variable domain (missing parts from reference TRBV9 and TRBJ1-2): DSGVTQTPKHLITATGQRVTLRCSPRSGDLSVYWYQQSLDQGLQFLIQYYNGEERAKGNILERFSAQQFPDLHSELNLSSLELGDSALYFCASSAGQTGYTFGSGTRLTVV.

This CDR3 is CASSVEIRGDNNEQFF. The CDR3 coding sequence is TGTGCCAGCAGCGTAGAGATCAGGGGGGACAACAATGAGCAGTTCTTC. This chain joins TRBV9 and TRBJ2-1; perhaps TRBD1 as D (7 bases). V dropped 0 bases and J dropped 5 bases, with 15 bases sitting between them. Per germline, CDR1 SGDLS and CDR2 YYNGEE. The CDR3 has 16 amino acids.